Presented here are 15 T cell receptor beta chains from one specimen sequenced in a study of T cells in Graves' hyperthyroidism and ophthalmopathy. TCR beta CDR3 regions were amplified from RNA transcripts. In the first-round RT-PCR of the TCR CDR3, the HTBI primer set was used. TCRdb reanalysed the multiplex PCR reads using MiXCR and keeps one entry per CDR3 protein. The sample holds fewer than 900,000 distinct CDR3 sequences; approximately 19% are singletons and the top ten take over 15%. The sequenced sample consisted of blood. Receptor source: a woman in her fifties or sixties with Graves' hyperthyroidism that later progressed to Graves' ophthalmopathy.

Of note for this clonotype: Since a much larger clone is just one base distant, this may be a read error. The chain has TRBV27 and TRBJ2-1; D perhaps matches TRBD2 (6 bases). CDR1 and CDR2 (germline): MNHEY, SMNVEV (reference sequence). This CDR3 comprises 15 residues. CDR3 sequence reads: CTSSLGRESNNEQFF. In DNA, the CDR3 is TGTACCAGCAGTTTGGGGCGGGAAAGCAACAATGAGCAGTTCTTC.

This clonotype showed up just a few times. This chain uses TRBV11-3 with TRBJ2-3; TRBD1 might be the D (6 bases). The V and J ends lost 5 bases and 0 bases respectively, with 15 bases between them. The CDR3 spans 16 residues. Germline-derived CDR1 and CDR2 are SGHNT and YENEEA. CDR3 DNA: TGTGCCAGCAGCCCCCGTGGTACAGGGAGCACAGATACGCAGTATTTT. It codes for CASSPRGTGSTDTQYF.

The V call is TRBV7-9, the J call TRBJ1-5, with a tentative D call TRBD1 (6 bases). Germline-derived CDR1 and CDR2 are SEHNR and FQNEAQ (reference sequence). V dropped 4 bases and J dropped 2 bases, with 15 bases sitting between them. The CDR3 contains 16 residues. CDR3 loop: CASSSSPGAGNQPQHF. CDR3 nucleotides: TGTGCCAGCAGCTCTTCCCCGGGGGCCGGCAATCAGCCCCAGCATTTT.

This clonotype has a count of ten or more. The rearrangement joins TRBV19 to TRBJ1-1; 8 bases are shared with TRBD1. The CDR3 is 18 residues long. Germline lookup yields CDR1 LNHDA and CDR2 SQIVND (reference sequence). Losses at the gene ends were 2 bases for V and 4 bases for J; bases not matched to a gene: 15. The CDR3: CASSIFRQGPAGFTEAFF. Written as DNA, the CDR3 is TGTGCCAGTAGTATATTTCGACAGGGGCCCGCAGGGTTCACTGAAGCTTTCTTT.

This clonotype was counted at least ten times. J is TRBJ2-1 and V is TRBV29-1; a possible D gene is TRBD1 (6 bases). V lost 3 bases, J lost 5 bases, and 20 bases lay in between. The CDR3 has 16 residues. Germline-derived CDR1 and CDR2 are SQVTM and ANQGSEA. CDR3 DNA: TGCAGCGTTGAGATTCCACCGGACAGTTGGGACAATGAGCAGTTCTTC. This gives the protein CSVEIPPDSWDNEQFF.

This clonotype occurred a few times. The genes are TRBV9 and TRBJ2-1; 7 nucleotides match TRBD2. Trimming took 3 bases from V and 4 from J; bases not matched to a gene: 13. The CDR3 loop spans 17 amino acids. CDR1 and CDR2 from the germline V gene are SGDLS and YYNGEE. Here the CDR3 DNA reads TGTGCCAGCAGCGCGGTCTTGAGCGGGGAGTCTTACAATGAGCAGTTCTTC. This codes for CASSAVLSGESYNEQFF.

This clonotype was recorded many times. The genes are TRBV16 and TRBJ2-1; D is unclear. Germline V gene data show CDR1 as KGHSY and CDR2 as FQNENV. This CDR3 spans 16 amino acids. Trimming stripped 7 bases from V and 0 bases from J, with 16 bases between. The CDR3 loop is CASTLRRLTSYNEQFF. CDR3 DNA sequence: TGTGCCAGCACCTTGCGCAGACTGACCTCCTACAATGAGCAGTTCTTC.

Ten or more counts support this clonotype. The V and J genes are TRBV2 and TRBJ2-3, with unresolved D. This CDR3 region has 17 residues. Germline V lookup: CDR1 SNHLY, CDR2 FYNNEI. Trimming shortened V by 4 bases and J by 4 bases, and 21 bases separated the two germline ends. The CDR3 DNA reads TGTGCCAGCAGTGTAGGATCCGGCCGGGTTTCGTCAGATACGCAGTATTTT. This sequence encodes CASSVGSGRVSSDTQYF.

There are a few counts of this clonotype. The rearrangement joins TRBV13 to TRBJ1-4; D may be TRBD1 (5 bases). The CDR3 is 14 amino acids. The germline V and J ends were trimmed by 7 bases and 4 bases, with 13 bases remaining between them. CDR1 PRHDT and CDR2 FYEKMQ come from the germline V gene (reference sequence). DNA for the CDR3: TGTGCCAGCATCGCCCGGGGCCGTAATGAAAAACTGTTTTTT. Encoded protein: CASIARGRNEKLFF.

The V gene is TRBV10-3, the J gene TRBJ1-1; the D gene is possibly TRBD1 (6 bases). CDR3 length: 15 residues. Germline V CDR1 and CDR2: ENHRY, SYGVKD. V dropped 1 base and J dropped 1 base, with 10 bases sitting between them. The CDR3 loop reads CAISELQGTNTEAFF. The CDR3, as DNA: TGTGCCATCAGTGAGTTACAGGGAACGAACACTGAAGCTTTCTTT.

This clonotype was counted between two and nine times. The V call is TRBV27, the J call TRBJ2-5; 9 bases are a match to TRBD1. J lost 4 bases, V lost 4 bases, and 4 bases had no gene match. The CDR3 contains 14 residues. Germline V gives CDR1 MNHEY, CDR2 SMNVEV (reference sequence). The CDR3 protein is CASSSLTGGETQYF. Here the CDR3 DNA reads TGTGCCAGCAGTTCCTTGACAGGGGGAGAGACCCAGTACTTC.

This clonotype was picked up many times. V usage is TRBV5-5 and J usage is TRBJ2-5; D unresolved. V lost 0 bases to trimming and J lost 0 bases, with 18 bases between them. Looked up from germline, CDR1 is SGHKS and CDR2 is YYEKEE (reference sequence). The CDR3 is 18 amino acids. CDR3: CASSLATVGRTYQETQYF. CDR3 coding DNA: TGTGCCAGCAGCTTGGCAACCGTGGGCCGAACCTACCAAGAGACCCAGTACTTC.

There are a few counts of this clonotype. V and J are TRBV2 and TRBJ2-2; possible D gene TRBD1, 5 bases. Per the germline V gene, CDR1 is SNHLY and CDR2 is FYNNEI. Trimming cost V 2 bases and J 2 bases, with 12 bases left between them. CDR3 length equals 16 residues. The CDR3 nucleotides read TGTGCCAGCAGTGAATCGACAGTTCTTAACACCGGGGAGCTGTTTTTT. Translating it yields CASSESTVLNTGELFF. Variable domain in full (rest from reference TRBV2 and TRBJ2-2): EPEVTQTPSHQVTQMGQEVILRCVPISNHLYFYWYRQILGQKVEFLVSFYNNEISEKSEIFDDQFSVERPDGSNFTLKIRSTKLEDSAMYFCASSESTVLNTGELFFGEGSRLTVL.

This clonotype was recorded at least ten times. V gene TRBV6-1 combines with J gene TRBJ1-1; D not resolved. Trimming removed 3 bases from V and 3 bases from J, with 8 bases in between. The CDR3 has 13 amino acids. Germline CDR1 MNHNS, CDR2 SASEGT. The CDR3 is CASSDLSYTEAFF. Written as DNA, the CDR3 is TGTGCCAGCAGTGATCTTAGCTACACTGAAGCTTTCTTT.

The chain carries TRBV6-6 and TRBJ2-7; the D gene is possibly TRBD1 (6 bases). There are 13 residues in the CDR3. The germline gives CDR1 MNHNY, CDR2 SVGAGI (reference sequence). V was trimmed by 2 bases and J by 5 bases, leaving 10 bases between them. CDR3 region: CASSYRTADEQYF. Here the CDR3 DNA reads TGTGCCAGCAGTTACAGGACAGCTGACGAGCAGTACTTC.